Below, 15 T cell receptor beta chains from the same sample are listed, as sequenced in a study of spatial heterogeneity in lung cancer. Via MiXCR, TCRdb re-called the 5' RACE reads, giving one row per CDR3 protein. The repertoire holds about 36,000 distinct CDR3 sequences, 4% to 6% seen once, with under 30% in the top ten. Specified time point: sample taken at primary tumor resection. Whole RNA came from tumor, nontumor lung or frozen PBMC and was sequenced without being sorted. Source: PBMCs, taken at surgery. These receptors were obtained from a female donor with early-stage non-small cell lung cancer.

The J gene is TRBJ2-1, the V gene TRBV20-1; D not certain. The ends were cut back, 6 bases at V and 8 bases at J, with 17 bases in the middle. This CDR3 has 13 amino acids. In germline, CDR1 is DFQATT, CDR2 SNEGSKA (reference sequence). The CDR3 sequence is CSAGPPGGDEQFF. The CDR3 DNA reads as TGCAGTGCCGGACCCCCAGGCGGTGATGAGCAGTTCTTC.

Turning to this clonotype: Mismatch with germline at one junction end may stem from a read error. CDR3 in amino acids: CASGQVETDTQYF. The CDR3 bases are TGCGCCAGCGGCCAAGTCGAAACAGATACGCAGTATTTT. The V call is TRBV4-3, the J call TRBJ2-3, with D uncertain. Germline V gene sequence: CDR1 LGHNA, CDR2 YSLEER. This CDR3 has 13 residues.

Of note for this clonotype: Being one base from a much bigger clone, this may be a read error. The chain uses TRBV12-3 or TRBV12-4 and TRBJ2-7; TRBD2 is a possible D gene (6 bases). Trimming removed 6 bases at V and 5 bases at J, with 11 bases between. The CDR3 is 12 residues long. Here the CDR3 DNA reads TGTGCCAGCAGCTACACGGGGGACGAGCAGTACTTC. Translating it yields CASSYTGDEQYF.

This clonotype came up many times. V usage is TRBV7-9 and J usage is TRBJ2-3; D remains ambiguous. The germline V and J ends were trimmed by 3 bases and 4 bases, with 5 bases remaining between them. The CDR3 contains 12 residues. Germline CDR1 and CDR2: SEHNR and FQNEAQ (reference sequence). The CDR3 protein is CASSFVADTQYF. CDR3 coding DNA: TGTGCCAGCAGCTTCGTCGCAGATACGCAGTATTTT.

This chain links TRBV18 with TRBJ1-1; D gene ambiguous. V lost 1 base, J lost 1 base, and 7 bases lay in between. Germline V gene lookup returns CDR1 KGHSH and CDR2 LQKENI. The CDR3 spans 14 residues. The CDR3 region has the DNA TGTGCCAGCTCACCACTCGCTCAGAACACTGAAGCTTTCTTT. It is translated as CASSPLAQNTEAFF.

This clonotype was picked up a small number of times. The chain is built from TRBV2 and TRBJ1-5; 11 positions match TRBD1. J was trimmed by 7 bases and V by 4 bases; bases with no gene match: 3. The CDR3 sequence is 14 residues long. Per the germline V gene, CDR1 is SNHLY and CDR2 is FYNNEI. CDR3 coding DNA: TGTGCCAGCAGTGCGGGGACAGGGGGACAGCCCCAGCATTTT. Protein sequence: CASSAGTGGQPQHF.

This clonotype appeared many times. V and J are TRBV28 and TRBJ2-1, with D perhaps TRBD1 (5 bases). V was shortened by 6 bases and J by 7 bases, with 16 bases between the two germline ends. Per the germline V gene, CDR1 is MDHEN and CDR2 is SYDVKM. This CDR3 region has 14 residues. The CDR3 sequence is CASRPQGLRNEQFF. The CDR3 region has the DNA TGTGCCAGCAGACCCCAGGGCCTCCGTAATGAGCAGTTCTTC.

This clonotype was found many times. The CDR3 nucleotides are TGTGCCAGCAGTTCTAGTTCGCGGTGGGGCCAAGAGACCCAGTACTTC. Protein: CASSSSSRWGQETQYF. The chain links TRBV28 to TRBJ2-5; D remains unclear. There are 16 residues in the CDR3. The germline V gene has CDR1 MDHEN and CDR2 SYDVKM. Trimming took off 4 bases at V and 1 base at J, with 16 bases between the two ends.

The sample holds a few counts of this clonotype. The genes are TRBV9 and TRBJ2-3; no reliable D call. With 4 bases removed from V and 4 bases from J, the gap between germline ends came to 16 bases. CDR1 and CDR2 (germline): SGDLS, YYNGEE. This CDR3 has 15 amino acids. The CDR3 DNA sequence: TGTGCCAGCAGCCTTGGTTGGGCGCGAGCAGATACGCAGTATTTT. Its protein is CASSLGWARADTQYF. Based on the CDR3 plus reference TRBV9 and TRBJ2-3, the full variable domain is DSGVTQTPKHLITATGQRVTLRCSPRSGDLSVYWYQQSLDQGLQFLIQYYNGEERAKGNILERFSAQQFPDLHSELNLSSLELGDSALYFCASSLGWARADTQYFGPGTRLTVL.

This clonotype was found many times. This chain uses TRBV29-1 with TRBJ1-1; D is unresolved. V lost 3 bases and J lost 4, with 9 bases in between. CDR3 size: 12 residues. The germline V gene encodes CDR1 SQVTM and CDR2 ANQGSEA. CDR3 residues: CSVDPGGTEAFF. The CDR3 DNA follows: TGCAGCGTTGATCCGGGCGGCACTGAAGCTTTCTTT.

At least ten counts were recorded for this clonotype. V and J are TRBV6-1 and TRBJ2-2; TRBD1 matches at 11 bases. The ends lost 4 bases at V and 2 bases at J; junction bases unmatched: 9. CDR3 length: 18 residues. CDR1 and CDR2 from the germline V gene are MNHNS and SASEGT. This chain's CDR3 is CASSVWTGGAGNTGELFF. The CDR3 DNA follows: TGTGCCAGCAGTGTATGGACAGGGGGCGCGGGAAACACCGGGGAGCTGTTTTTT.

This clonotype was recorded at least ten times. V gene TRBV10-3 combines with J gene TRBJ2-7; no definite D call. Trimming cost V 0 bases and J 2 bases, with 8 bases left between them. Germline CDR1 and CDR2: ENHRY and SYGVKD. The CDR3 runs to 14 residues. The CDR3 loop reads CAISESFSPYEQYF. CDR3 sequence (DNA): TGTGCCATCAGTGAGTCTTTTTCCCCCTACGAGCAGTACTTC.

This clonotype was seen many times. The chain joins TRBV9 to TRBJ1-4; tentatively, D is TRBD1 (6 bases). This CDR3 contains 16 residues. Looked up from germline, CDR1 is SGDLS and CDR2 is YYNGEE. V was cut by 1 base and J by 0 bases, with 10 bases left in between. In DNA, the CDR3 is TGTGCCAGCAGCGTACAGGGGCTTTCAACTAATGAAAAACTGTTTTTT. Protein sequence: CASSVQGLSTNEKLFF.

There are a few counts of this clonotype. CDR3 in DNA: TGCGCCAGCAGCCAAGGGCAGAACACTGAAGCTTTCTTT. It translates to CASSQGQNTEAFF. The genes are TRBV4-1 and TRBJ1-1, with no clear D. With 1 base removed from V and 1 base from J, the gap between germline ends came to 4 bases. The CDR3 is made up of 13 amino acids. From germline, CDR1 is MGHRA and CDR2 YSYEKL.

At least ten counts were recorded for this clonotype. The CDR3 nucleotides read TGTGCCAGCAGTTACTCGATTGGTTTGAACACTGAAGCTTTCTTT. Amino acid sequence: CASSYSIGLNTEAFF. The chain carries TRBV6-5 and TRBJ1-1; D gene unclear. Germline V gives CDR1 MNHEY, CDR2 SVGAGI. Trimming left V 0 bases short and J 0 bases short, with 8 bases between. The CDR3 has 15 residues.